This T cell receptor (beta chain) was captured by sequencing in a study of identical twins. Regarding the study as a whole: Out-of-frame alpha sequences common to twins were enriched for low generation probability. Models came in too low on out-of-frame TCR alpha sharing in monozygotic twins.

With respect to this clonotype: Its antigen is as yet unknown.

The germline V gene has CDR1 SGHTA and CDR2 FQGNSA. V trimming: 5 bases; J trimming: 5 bases; junction bases outside the gene matches: 9. The CDR3 loop spans 17 amino acids. Template switching added a universal primer site, and cDNA bore unique molecular identifiers. TCRdb reprocessed the 5' RACE reads via MiXCR and lists one record per CDR3 protein. The sample has 500,000 to 650,000 distinct CDR3 sequences; under 25% are singletons. These records were also assigned to another study, of yellow fever vaccine responses in identical twins. As reported in that work: Twins showed a vaccine T cell response that reportedly seemed partly convergent, partly personalized.

This TCR came from a woman between 18 and 29 years old in good health. The chain employs TRBV7-2 and TRBJ2-5; 15 positions agree with TRBD2. Sequencing was performed on CD4+ T cells sorted from blood. DNA for the CDR3: TGTGCCAGCAGCGCCTTGGGACTAGCGGGGGGAAAGGAGACCCAGTACTTC. Translating it yields CASSALGLAGGKETQYF.